These 24 T cell receptor beta chains came from one sample sequenced in a study of cytomegalovirus exposure and HLA in healthy donors. Assay: immunoSEQ multiplex PCR; the TCRdb copy retains only in-frame clones and omits some. This table has around 140,000 clones, around 84% appearing once. Sequences were obtained from PBMCs. Source of these receptors: a man younger than 35 in good health and CMV-seropositive.

The chain combines TRBV18 with TRBJ1-2; D unresolved. Trimming stripped 3 bases from V and 6 bases from J, with 23 bases between. The CDR3 totals 17 residues. From germline, CDR1 is KGHSH and CDR2 LQKENI. This CDR3 reads CASSPERGRSLSDGYTF. In DNA form, the CDR3 reads TGTGCCAGCTCACCGGAACGTGGCAGGTCTCTATCTGATGGCTACACCTTC.

This chain links TRBV19 with TRBJ1-1; no clear D gene. The germline V gene encodes CDR1 LNHDA and CDR2 SQIVND (reference sequence). V was pared by 2 bases and J by 2 bases, with 6 bases between. This CDR3 has 13 amino acids. The CDR3 sequence is CASSISGNTEAFF. CDR3 coding DNA: TGTGCCAGTAGTATATCAGGAAACACTGAAGCTTTCTTT. Supplemented by reference TRBV19 and TRBJ1-1, the full variable domain reads DGGITQSPKYLFRKEGQNVTLSCEQNLNHDAMYWYRQDPGQGLRLIYYSQIVNDFQKGDIAEGYSVSREKKESFPLTVTSAQKNPTAFYLCASSISGNTEAFFGQGTRLTVV.

This clone was recorded once. J is TRBJ2-2 and V is TRBV6-6, with 11 bases aligning to TRBD2. Per germline, CDR1 MNHNY and CDR2 SVGAGI (reference sequence). V lost 4 bases and J lost 6; bases outside the gene matches: 4. This CDR3 is 15 amino acids long. As DNA, the CDR3 is TGTGCCAGCAGTTTAATAGCGGGAGGGGCCGGGGAGCTGTTTTTT. Protein product: CASSLIAGGAGELFF.

The rearrangement joins TRBV27 to TRBJ1-1; no reliable D call. Between the trimmed V and J ends, which lost 4 bases and 2 bases, there was a span of 17 bases. The CDR3 spans 16 residues. CDR1 and CDR2 (germline): MNHEY, SMNVEV (reference sequence). CDR3 nucleotides: TGTGCCAGCAGTTCCGTCTCGTCACAGCTTAACACTGAAGCTTTCTTT. It codes for CASSSVSSQLNTEAFF.

The chain has TRBV5-4 and TRBJ2-5, with 9 bases matching TRBD2. This CDR3 contains 14 residues. V gave up 1 base and J gave up 5 bases; unmatched junction bases: 3. Germline CDR1 reads SGHNT; CDR2 reads YYREEE (reference sequence). The CDR3 region is CASSLSSGGETQYF. For the CDR3, the DNA is TGTGCCAGCAGCTTGAGTAGCGGGGGCGAGACCCAGTACTTC.

V and J are TRBV5-4 and TRBJ2-2, with 13 bases matching TRBD2. Germline lookup yields CDR1 SGHNT and CDR2 YYREEE (reference sequence). The CDR3 runs 16 residues. V was pared by 6 bases and J by 5 bases, with 7 bases of the junction left unmatched. DNA for the CDR3: TGTGCCAGCAACCGACTAGCGGGGGGTTGGACCGGGGAGCTGTTTTTT. It encodes CASNRLAGGWTGELFF. Full variable domain (remainder filled in from reference TRBV5-4 and TRBJ2-2): ETGVTQSPTHLIKTRGQQVTLRCSSQSGHNTVSWYQQALGQGPQFIFQYYREEENGRGNFPPRFSGLQFPNYSSELNVNALELDDSALYLCASNRLAGGWTGELFFGEGSRLTVL.

This chain links TRBV5-1 with TRBJ1-4; TRBD1 agrees at 10 bases. This CDR3 has 18 residues. CDR1 and CDR2 (germline): SGHRS, YFSETQ. J gave up 4 bases and V 3 bases, and 12 bases lay outside the gene matches. The CDR3 bases are TGCGCCAGCAGCTGGGGTACCGGGACAGGGGCTCTTAATGAAAAACTGTTTTTT. Residues: CASSWGTGTGALNEKLFF. The variable domain in full, completed from reference TRBV5-1 and TRBJ1-4, reads KAGVTQTPRYLIKTRGQQVTLSCSPISGHRSVSWYQQTPGQGLQFLFEYFSETQRNKGNFPGRFSGRQFSNSRSEMNVSTLELGDSALYLCASSWGTGTGALNEKLFFGSGTQLSVL.

This chain connects TRBV11-3 to TRBJ2-5, with TRBD2 matching over 7 bases. V trimming: 5 bases; J trimming: 0 bases; junction bases outside the gene matches: 18. Per the germline V gene, CDR1 is SGHNT and CDR2 is YENEEA. This CDR3 comprises 19 residues. DNA for the CDR3: TGTGCCAGCAGCCCCCATTCAGGACACGGGAGGATGTACCAAGAGACCCAGTACTTC. This encodes CASSPHSGHGRMYQETQYF.

CDR3 residues: CASSLERGYTEAFF. In nucleotides, the CDR3 is TGTGCCAGCAGCTTAGAGCGGGGGTACACTGAAGCTTTCTTT. The chain has TRBV7-8 and TRBJ1-1, with D perhaps TRBD1 (5 bases). This CDR3 contains 14 residues. Per the germline V gene, CDR1 is SGHVS and CDR2 is FQNEAQ. V dropped 1 base and J dropped 3 bases, with 9 bases sitting between them.

This chain connects TRBV18 to TRBJ2-7; D is possibly TRBD1 (5 bases). Germline CDR1 is KGHSH and CDR2 is LQKENI. This CDR3 comprises 15 residues. V lost 3 bases, J lost 2 bases, and 14 bases lay in between. The CDR3 region has the DNA TGTGCCAGCTCACCCGCTGGCAGGGCCGCCTACGAGCAGTACTTC. Translation gives CASSPAGRAAYEQYF.

The chain combines TRBV6-5 with TRBJ2-7; tentatively, D is TRBD1 (5 bases). Trimming pared 6 bases from V and 2 bases from J, leaving 14 bases between. Germline V gene lookup returns CDR1 MNHEY and CDR2 SVGAGI. This CDR3 spans 14 amino acids. The CDR3 region is CASRGLDNTYEQYF. CDR3 bases: TGTGCCAGCAGGGGATTGGACAATACCTACGAGCAGTACTTC.

The genes are TRBV7-9 and TRBJ2-2, with D uncertain. Germline CDR1 reads SEHNR; CDR2 reads FQNEAQ (reference sequence). This CDR3 comprises 15 residues. Trimming removed 1 base at V and 4 bases at J, with 10 bases between. The CDR3 DNA follows: TGTGCCAGCAGCTTAGTGACTGGGTTCACCGGGGAGCTGTTTTTT. This gives the protein CASSLVTGFTGELFF.

This chain uses TRBV28 with TRBJ2-1; the match to TRBD1 covers 12 bases. Per germline, CDR1 MDHEN and CDR2 SYDVKM. CDR3 length: 15 residues. J was trimmed by 9 bases and V by 2 bases; bases with no gene match: 5. The CDR3 loop reads CASSLGGTGGIEQFF. The DNA of the CDR3 is TGTGCCAGCAGTTTAGGGGGGACAGGGGGCATTGAGCAGTTCTTC. The full variable domain, with the rest looked up from reference TRBV28 and TRBJ2-1, is DVKVTQSSRYLVKRTGEKVFLECVQDMDHENMFWYRQDPGLGLRLIYFSYDVKMKEKGDIPEGYSVSREKKERFSLILESASTNQTSMYLCASSLGGTGGIEQFFGPGTRLTVL.

The J gene is TRBJ2-1, the V gene TRBV10-1; D unresolved. Trimming pared 4 bases from V and 6 bases from J, leaving 7 bases between. Per germline, CDR1 WNHNN and CDR2 SYGVQD (reference sequence). This CDR3 region has 12 residues. CDR3 DNA sequence: TGCGCCAGCAGTGGTAGCACCAATGAGCAGTTCTTC. Protein sequence: CASSGSTNEQFF.

This clone was observed a few times. The rearrangement uses TRBV4-2 and TRBJ1-1; 7 bases agree with TRBD1. In germline, CDR1 is LGHNA, CDR2 YNFKEQ. V lost 4 bases to trimming and J lost 1 base; unmatched junction nucleotides: 9. This CDR3 region has 16 residues. The CDR3 loop is CASSRSTGVRNTEAFF. CDR3 nucleotides: TGTGCCAGCAGCCGATCAACAGGGGTTCGGAACACTGAAGCTTTCTTT.

This clone was detected once. V is TRBV5-5 and J is TRBJ2-7, with 7 positions matching TRBD1. Germline CDR1 SGHKS, CDR2 YYEKEE (reference sequence). After removal of 0 bases from V and 3 bases from J, the junction contained 3 bases not matched to a gene. The CDR3 contains 14 residues. In nucleotides, the CDR3 is TGTGCCAGCAGCTTGGGACAGGGAGTCTACGAGCAGTACTTC. Amino acids: CASSLGQGVYEQYF.

The V and J genes are TRBV4-1 and TRBJ2-7, with 7 bases matching TRBD1. V gave up 1 base and J gave up 5 bases; unmatched junction bases: 11. In germline, CDR1 is MGHRA, CDR2 YSYEKL. The CDR3 extends over 16 amino acids. DNA for the CDR3: TGCGCCAGCAGCCAAGCCCTGGGACAGCCGATCCACGAGCAGTACTTC. It codes for CASSQALGQPIHEQYF.

This clone was observed a handful of times. The V gene is TRBV21-1, the J gene TRBJ1-1; the tabulated D call, TRBD1, remains unverified against the DNA. TRBV21-1 counts as a pseudogene. CDR3 length: 15 residues. CDR3 nucleotides: TGTGCCAGCTGGGACAGGGCTAATATTGGCACTGAAGCTTTCTTT. Protein: CASWDRANIGTEAFF.

This clone occurred a few times. This chain joins TRBV7-9 and TRBJ1-2, with D unclear. Trimming removed 2 bases from V and 8 bases from J, with 9 bases in between. Per germline, CDR1 SEHNR and CDR2 FQNEAQ (reference sequence). The CDR3 is made up of 12 amino acids. The CDR3 DNA sequence: TGTGCCAGCAGCTTAACCGGGGAAGGCTACACCTTC. As protein: CASSLTGEGYTF. The full variable domain, completed using reference TRBV7-9 and TRBJ1-2, is DTGVSQNPRHKITKRGQNVTFRCDPISEHNRLYWYRQTLGQGPEFLTYFQNEAQLEKSRLLSDRFSAERPKGSFSTLEIQRTEQGDSAMYLCASSLTGEGYTFGSGTRLTVV.

The chain couples TRBV7-2 to TRBJ2-1; 14 bases align to TRBD2. Germline CDR1 SGHTA, CDR2 FQGNSA. J was trimmed by 2 bases and V by 2 bases; bases with no gene match: 8. The CDR3 has 19 residues. CDR3 amino acids: CASSLRTSGRFPTYNEQFF. The CDR3 coding sequence is TGTGCCAGCAGCTTAAGGACTAGCGGGAGGTTCCCTACCTACAATGAGCAGTTCTTC.

Written as DNA, the CDR3 is TGCGCCAGCAGCTTGAGTTGGGGGGGGCAAGAGACCCAGTACTTC. This translates into CASSLSWGGQETQYF. The V call is TRBV5-1, the J call TRBJ2-5; 7 bases match TRBD2. V lost 1 base to trimming and J lost 2 bases; unmatched junction nucleotides: 5. CDR1 and CDR2 from the germline V gene are SGHRS and YFSETQ. CDR3 length: 15 amino acids.

This rearrangement joins TRBV7-9 to TRBJ2-1; 10 nucleotides line up with TRBD2. CDR3 size: 15 residues. The junction had 8 bases not matched to a gene; V was cut back by 10 bases and J by 2 bases. Germline V lookup: CDR1 SEHNR, CDR2 FQNEAQ (reference sequence). The CDR3 bases are TGTGCCATCCCGCGGACTAGCGGAACCTACAATGAGCAGTTCTTC. It specifies CAIPRTSGTYNEQFF.

J is TRBJ1-2 and V is TRBV5-6; TRBD1 is a possible D gene (5 bases). This CDR3 has 16 amino acids. Trimming removed 1 base at V and 5 bases at J, with 18 bases between. Germline V gene sequence: CDR1 SGHDT, CDR2 YYEEEE. The CDR3 spells CASSLTGSPRSYGYTF. CDR3 nucleotide sequence: TGTGCCAGCAGCTTGACAGGCAGCCCCCGATCGTATGGCTACACCTTC.

J is TRBJ2-7 and V is TRBV5-5; TRBD1 agrees at 10 bases. CDR1 is SGHKS, CDR2 YYEKEE, per germline (reference sequence). Trimming took 4 bases from V and 4 from J; bases not matched to a gene: 5. The CDR3 contains 14 residues. CDR3 residues: CASSTTGGRYEQYF. As DNA, the CDR3 is TGTGCCAGCAGCACGACAGGGGGCAGATACGAGCAGTACTTC.